This T cell receptor beta chain appears in the sequencing data of a study of blood T cell repertoires in COVID-19. Study background: T cells, B-cell-depleted T cells, or PBMCs provided the cDNA or gDNA that served as material.

V was clipped by 0 bases and J by 0 bases, with 3 bases between them. The CDR3 loop spans 13 amino acids. CDR1 and CDR2 (germline): GTSNPN, SVGIG (reference sequence). This clone was seen a handful of times. Participants came from roughly 24 US areas, aged roughly 18 to 89 years. The table came from immunoSEQ multiplex PCR; TCRdb's copy has only in-frame clones and leaves some out. This sample has some 300,000 clones, with approximately 90% found just once. The clonotype was recovered from a woman aged 55-70 years in a cohort exposed to, infected with or recovered from COVID-19 (not recorded which). The sequenced sample was PBMCs or T cells enriched from blood (not recorded which). The V call is TRBV30, the J call TRBJ1-5; D not resolved. In DNA, the CDR3 is TGTGCCTGGAGTGTCTCTAGCAATCAGCCCCAGCATTTT. Encoded protein: CAWSVSSNQPQHF.